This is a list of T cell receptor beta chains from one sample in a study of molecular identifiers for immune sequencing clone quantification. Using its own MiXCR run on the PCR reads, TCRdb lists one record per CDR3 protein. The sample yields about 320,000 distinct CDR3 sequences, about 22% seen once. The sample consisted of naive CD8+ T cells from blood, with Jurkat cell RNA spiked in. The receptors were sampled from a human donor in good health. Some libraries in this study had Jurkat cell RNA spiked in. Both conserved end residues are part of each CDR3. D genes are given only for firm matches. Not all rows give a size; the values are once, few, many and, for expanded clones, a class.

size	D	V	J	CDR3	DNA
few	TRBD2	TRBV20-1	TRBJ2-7	CSARGWTSGSIREMYEQYF	TGCAGTGCTAGAGGCTGGACTAGCGGGAGTATTAGAGAGATGTACGAGCAGTACTTC
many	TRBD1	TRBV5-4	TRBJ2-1	CASSPGQGAFDEQFF	TGTGCCAGCAGCCCCGGACAGGGGGCTTTTGATGAGCAGTTCTTC
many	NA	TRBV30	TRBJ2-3	CAWEGSPSTDTQYF	TGTGCCTGGGAGGGATCTCCTAGCACAGATACGCAGTATTTT
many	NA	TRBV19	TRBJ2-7	CASSMAGFWYEQYF	TGTGCCAGTAGTATGGCGGGTTTTTGGTACGAGCAGTACTTC
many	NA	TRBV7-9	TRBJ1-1	CASSLVPGGDTEAFF	TGTGCCAGCAGCTTAGTCCCCGGGGGAGACACTGAAGCTTTCTTT
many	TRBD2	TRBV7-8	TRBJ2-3	CASSLVSASGDSTDTQYF	TGTGCCAGCAGCTTAGTTTCGGCTAGCGGGGATAGCACAGATACGCAGTATTTT
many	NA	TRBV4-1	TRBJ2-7	CASSPTTGDYEQYF	TGCGCCAGCAGCCCGACGACAGGAGACTACGAGCAGTACTTC
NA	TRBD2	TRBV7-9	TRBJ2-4	CASSLAATSGGKNIQYF	TGTGCCAGCAGCTTAGCGGCAACTAGCGGGGGAAAAAACATTCAGTACTTC
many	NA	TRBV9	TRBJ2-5	CASSVETAYQETQYF	TGTGCCAGCAGCGTAGAGACAGCGTACCAAGAGACCCAGTACTTC
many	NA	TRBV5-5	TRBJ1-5	CASSLESPYPGLRGNQPQHF	TGTGCCAGCAGCTTGGAGTCGCCATATCCGGGGCTCAGGGGCAATCAGCCCCAGCATTTT
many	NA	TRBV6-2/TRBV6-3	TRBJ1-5	CASSYGTVSNQPQHF	TGTGCCAGCAGTTACGGCACAGTTAGCAATCAGCCCCAGCATTTT
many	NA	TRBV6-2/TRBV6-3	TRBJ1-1	CASSYGRGLTEAFF	TGTGCCAGCAGTTATGGGCGGGGGCTTACTGAAGCTTTCTTT
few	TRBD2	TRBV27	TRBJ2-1	CASSSLATYNEQFF	TGTGCCAGCAGTTCACTAGCGACATACAATGAGCAGTTCTTC
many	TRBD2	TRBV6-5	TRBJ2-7	CASSYSLGTSDYEQYF	TGTGCCAGCAGTTACTCTTTAGGGACTAGCGACTACGAGCAGTACTTC
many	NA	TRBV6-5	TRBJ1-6	CASSYSGLAYNSPLHF	TGTGCCAGCAGTTACTCAGGGTTAGCCTATAATTCACCCCTCCACTTT
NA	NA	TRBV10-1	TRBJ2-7	CASGEGQSYEQYF	TGCGCCAGCGGTGAAGGCCAGTCCTACGAGCAGTACTTC